This is a list of T cell receptor beta chains from one sample in a study of blood T cell repertoires in COVID-19. Using immunoSEQ multiplex PCR, the repertoire was profiled, and TCRdb retains in-frame clones only, with some absent. The repertoire holds 200,000 to 250,000 clones, with over 70% as singletons. The sample was peripheral blood. These receptors all come from an older woman with acute or convalescent COVID-19. Each CDR3 is given with its conserved first and last residue. The D gene is left open where the match is weak. Rows may omit the clone size; those that give it use once, few, many or a size class.

V	J	D	size	DNA	CDR3
TRBV7-2	TRBJ1-5	.	.	TGTGCCAGCAGCTTTCAAGAGTATCAGCCCCAGCATTTT	CASSFQEYQPQHF
TRBV21-1	TRBJ1-2	.	.	TGTGCCAGCAGCCCCACCGGGACAGGGGGCATTCATGGCTACACCTTC	CASSPTGTGGIHGYTF
TRBV28	TRBJ1-6	TRBD1	once	TGTGCCAGCCGGACAGGGGGCATGGATTCACCCCTCCACTTT	CASRTGGMDSPLHF
TRBV27	TRBJ2-1	TRBD1	few	TGTGCCAGCAGTTTAATTTCCGGGACAGGATCTCGTTATGAGCAGTTCTTC	CASSLISGTGSRYEQFF
TRBV10-3	TRBJ1-2	.	few	TGTGCCATCAGTGAGTCGGTCAGGGTCGATGGCTACACCTTC	CAISESVRVDGYTF
TRBV28	TRBJ1-4	.	.	TGTGCCAGCACCCTGGACAGATCTAATGAAAAACTGTTTTTT	CASTLDRSNEKLFF
TRBV6-1	TRBJ2-5	TRBD2	once	TGTGCCAGCAGTGGGGGACTAGCGGGAGCGGATCAAGAGACCCAGTACTTC	CASSGGLAGADQETQYF
TRBV5-1	TRBJ2-7	TRBD2	.	TGCGCCAGCAGCCCGGTGGGGGCGGGAGGAGTGGACGAGCAGTACTTC	CASSPVGAGGVDEQYF
TRBV7-3	TRBJ1-2	.	.	TGTGCCAGCAGCTTAGGGGGGATAAACTATGGCTACACCTTC	CASSLGGINYGYTF
TRBV19	TRBJ2-7	.	.	TGTGCCAGTAGTATCGGCAGGGCGGACTACGAGCAGTACTTC	CASSIGRADYEQYF
TRBV5-1	TRBJ1-4	TRBD1	.	TGCGCCAGCAGCTTGGCCGCTGACAGGGGGGAAAAACTGTTTTTT	CASSLAADRGEKLFF
TRBV27	TRBJ2-7	.	.	TGTGCCAGCAGTTTAGGACCCCCCGCGGGGTACGAGCAGTACTTC	CASSLGPPAGYEQYF
TRBV24-1	TRBJ1-5	TRBD1	.	TGTGCCACCAGTGATTCCACAGGGGAGGCTATTAATCAGCCCCAGCATTTT	CATSDSTGEAINQPQHF
TRBV2	TRBJ2-7	TRBD2	.	TGTGCCAGCAGTGAGGGGACTAGCGGGAGATACGAGCAGTACTTC	CASSEGTSGRYEQYF
TRBV6-5	TRBJ1-1	.	.	TGTGCCAGCAGCGCAGGAGGGAAAACTGAAGCTTTCTTT	CASSAGGKTEAFF
TRBV3-1/TRBV3-2	TRBJ1-2	.	.	TGTGCCAGCAGCCAAGCGGACTCCCTAAATTATGGCTACACCTTC	CASSQADSLNYGYTF
TRBV6-5	TRBJ2-3	.	.	TGTGCCAGCAGTCCCCAGAAGGATACGCAGTATTTT	CASSPQKDTQYF
TRBV2	TRBJ1-5	.	.	TGTGCCAGCATTAAGCCCCAGCATTTT	CASIKPQHF